The rows below give T cell receptor beta chains drawn from one sample of a study of blood T cells in healthy people across ages. TCRdb re-called the 5' RACE reads with MiXCR, one entry per CDR3 protein. Among approximately 800,000 distinct CDR3 sequences listed, 35% to 40% were seen once. The sequenced material came from blood. These receptor sequences come from a man between 18 and 29 years old in good health. CDR3s include the opening cysteine and the closing phenylalanine or tryptophan. The order of the fields is CDR3 length, D gene, clone size, J gene, V gene, CDR3 DNA, CDR3 protein. D genes are given only for firm matches. Only part of the rows carry a size: once, few, many, or a class if the clone is expanded.

18,.,.,TRBJ2-3,TRBV4-3,TGCGCCAGCAGCCAAGTTGATCCACGAGAGGTTGCCCCAGATACGCAGTATTTT,CASSQVDPREVAPDTQYF
15,TRBD1,few,TRBJ2-3,TRBV4-3,TGCGCCAGCAGCCAAGATAGGACAGGGACAGATACGCAGTATTTT,CASSQDRTGTDTQYF
15,.,few,TRBJ2-7,TRBV12-3/TRBV12-4,TGTGCCAGCAGTTCCCGGACCCTGGGGCCCTACGAGCAGTACTTC,CASSSRTLGPYEQYF
15,.,.,TRBJ2-5,TRBV10-3,TGTGCCATCGGTTCCAACTGGGGGGCCGGTGAGACCCAGTACTTC,CAIGSNWGAGETQYF
16,.,.,TRBJ2-5,TRBV27,TGTGCCAGCAGTTTGACAAGGGAGATATCGCACAATGAGCAGTACTTC,CASSLTREISHNEQYF
15,.,few,TRBJ2-1,TRBV20-1,TGCAGTGCTCCTCCCGAACAGGGAATTACGAATGAGCAGTTCTTC,CSAPPEQGITNEQFF
13,TRBD1,.,TRBJ1-2,TRBV29-1,TGCAGCGTTGAACCGGACAGGGTGAGGGGCTACACCTTC,CSVEPDRVRGYTF
17,.,.,TRBJ2-1,TRBV6-2/TRBV6-3,TGTGCCAGCAGTTTTGGAGGGGGCAACTATGTTTACAATGAGCAGTTCTTC,CASSFGGGNYVYNEQFF
15,.,few,TRBJ2-3,TRBV6-5,TGTGCCAGCAGAATGGGGGGCCGGGGGACAGATACGCAGTATTTT,CASRMGGRGTDTQYF
17,TRBD1,.,TRBJ1-2,TRBV6-2/TRBV6-3,TGTGCCAGCAGTTCGGGACAGGGGGTGACCCCTAACTATAGCTACACCTTC,CASSSGQGVTPNYSYTF
14,.,many,TRBJ2-3,TRBV13,TGTGCCAGCAGCTCTCGGACCGCGCTTGATACGCAGTATTTT,CASSSRTALDTQYF
14,TRBD1,few,TRBJ1-1,TRBV29-1,TGCAGCGTTGAAGTCGGGACAGGGAACACTGAAGCTTTCTTT,CSVEVGTGNTEAFF
15,.,.,TRBJ1-1,TRBV12-3/TRBV12-4,TGTGCCAGCAGTTTAAGGTGGACGGAGAACACTGAAGCTTTCTTT,CASSLRWTENTEAFF
12,.,.,TRBJ2-5,TRBV14,TGTGCCAGCAGCCAGGGGATGGAGACCCAGTACTTC,CASSQGMETQYF
13,.,few,TRBJ1-1,TRBV29-1,TGCAGCGTCGCCTTGGGTGAGAACACTGAAGCTTTCTTT,CSVALGENTEAFF
16,.,few,TRBJ2-7,TRBV10-3,TGTGCCATCAGTGATTGGGTAACCGCGAGCTCCTACGAGCAGTACTTC,CAISDWVTASSYEQYF
16,.,many,TRBJ2-7,TRBV4-3,TGCGCCAGCAGCCCCCAGGCAGTCTTAGTATCCTACGAGCAGTACTTC,CASSPQAVLVSYEQYF
14,.,.,TRBJ1-1,TRBV2,TGTGCCAGTCCCCGGGGGCGAGAGGACACTGAAGCTTTCTTT,CASPRGREDTEAFF
16,.,few,TRBJ2-5,TRBV6-2/TRBV6-3,TGTGCCAGCAGTTACTCGTTCAGTAGCCCAGGGGAGACCCAGTACTTC,CASSYSFSSPGETQYF
14,.,.,TRBJ1-2,TRBV15,TGTGCCACCAGCCGACGACAGGATAACTATGGCTACACCTTC,CATSRRQDNYGYTF
16,TRBD1,once,TRBJ1-3,TRBV5-1,TGCGCCAGCAGCCTCCCTCGGACAGGGGCGGCCGACACCATATATTTT,CASSLPRTGAADTIYF
15,.,.,TRBJ1-3,TRBV27,TGTGCCAGCAGCCCCTCGGCGGGGTTAGGAAACACCATATATTTT,CASSPSAGLGNTIYF
10,.,many,TRBJ2-5,TRBV29-1,TGCAGCGCTTACAAAGAGACCCAGTACTTC,CSAYKETQYF